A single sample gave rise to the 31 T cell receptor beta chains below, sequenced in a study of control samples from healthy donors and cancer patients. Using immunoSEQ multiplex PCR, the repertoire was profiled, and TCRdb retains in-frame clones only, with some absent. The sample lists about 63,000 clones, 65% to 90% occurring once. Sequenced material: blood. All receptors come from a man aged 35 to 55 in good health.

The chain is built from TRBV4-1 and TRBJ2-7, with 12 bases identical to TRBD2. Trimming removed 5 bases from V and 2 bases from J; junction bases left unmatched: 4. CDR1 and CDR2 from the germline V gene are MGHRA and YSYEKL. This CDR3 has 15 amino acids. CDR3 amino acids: CASSEGLAGTYEQYF. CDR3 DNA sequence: TGCGCCAGCAGCGAAGGACTAGCGGGGACCTACGAGCAGTACTTC.

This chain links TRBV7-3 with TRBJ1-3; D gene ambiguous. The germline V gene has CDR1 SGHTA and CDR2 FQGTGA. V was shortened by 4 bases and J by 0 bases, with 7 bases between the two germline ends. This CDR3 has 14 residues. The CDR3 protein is CASSSTASGNTIYF. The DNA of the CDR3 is TGTGCCAGCAGCTCGACGGCCTCTGGAAACACCATATATTTT. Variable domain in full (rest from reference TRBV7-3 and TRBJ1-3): GAGVSQTPSNKVTEKGKYVELRCDPISGHTALYWYRQSLGQGPEFLIYFQGTGAADDSGLPNDRFFAVRPEGSVSTLKIQRTERGDSAVYLCASSSTASGNTIYFGEGSWLTVV.

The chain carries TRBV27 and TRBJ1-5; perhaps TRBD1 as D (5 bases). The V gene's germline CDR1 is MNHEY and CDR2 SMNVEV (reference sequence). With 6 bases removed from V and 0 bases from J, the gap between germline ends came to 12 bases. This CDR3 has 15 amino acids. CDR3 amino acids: CASRRGVGSNQPQHF. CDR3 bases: TGTGCCAGCAGAAGGGGAGTGGGTAGCAATCAGCCCCAGCATTTT.

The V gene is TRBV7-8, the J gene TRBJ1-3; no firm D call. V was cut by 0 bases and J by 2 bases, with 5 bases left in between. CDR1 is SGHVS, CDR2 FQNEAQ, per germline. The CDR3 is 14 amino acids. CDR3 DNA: TGTGCCAGCAGCTTAGCTGGCCCTGGAAACACCATATATTTT. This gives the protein CASSLAGPGNTIYF.

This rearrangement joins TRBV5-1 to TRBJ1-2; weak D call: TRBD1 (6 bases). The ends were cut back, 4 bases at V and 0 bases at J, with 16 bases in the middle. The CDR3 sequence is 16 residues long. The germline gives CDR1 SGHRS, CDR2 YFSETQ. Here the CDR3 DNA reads TGCGCCAGCAGCACCACAGGGAAGGGAGCTAACTATGGCTACACCTTC. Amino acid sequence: CASSTTGKGANYGYTF.

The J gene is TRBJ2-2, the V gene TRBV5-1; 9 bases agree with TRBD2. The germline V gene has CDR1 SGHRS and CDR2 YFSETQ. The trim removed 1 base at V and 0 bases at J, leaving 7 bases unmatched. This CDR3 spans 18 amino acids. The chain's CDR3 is CASSLWLAGGPNTGELFF. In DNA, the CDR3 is TGCGCCAGCAGCTTGTGGTTGGCGGGGGGGCCGAACACCGGGGAGCTGTTTTTT.

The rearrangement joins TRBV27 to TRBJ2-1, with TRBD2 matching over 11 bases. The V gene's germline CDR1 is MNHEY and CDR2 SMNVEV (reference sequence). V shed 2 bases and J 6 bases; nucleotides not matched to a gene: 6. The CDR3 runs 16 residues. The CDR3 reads CASSLGLAGRLNEQFF. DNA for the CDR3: TGTGCCAGCAGTTTAGGACTAGCGGGCAGACTCAATGAGCAGTTCTTC.

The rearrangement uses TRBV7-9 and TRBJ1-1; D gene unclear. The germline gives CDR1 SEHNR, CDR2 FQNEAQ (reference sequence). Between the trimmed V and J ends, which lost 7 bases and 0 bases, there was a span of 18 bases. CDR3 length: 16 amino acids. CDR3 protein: CASIDGRAGMNTEAFF. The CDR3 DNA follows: TGTGCCAGCATCGATGGGAGGGCGGGCATGAACACTGAAGCTTTCTTT. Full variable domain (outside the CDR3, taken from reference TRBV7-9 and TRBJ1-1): DTGVSQNPRHKITKRGQNVTFRCDPISEHNRLYWYRQTLGQGPEFLTYFQNEAQLEKSRLLSDRFSAERPKGSFSTLEIQRTEQGDSAMYLCASIDGRAGMNTEAFFGQGTRLTVV.

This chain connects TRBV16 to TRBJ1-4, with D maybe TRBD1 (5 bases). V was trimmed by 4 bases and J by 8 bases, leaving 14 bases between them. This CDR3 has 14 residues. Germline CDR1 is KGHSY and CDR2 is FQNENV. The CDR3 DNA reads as TGTGCCAGCAGCCTCAGGGACCGTAGCGAAAAACTGTTTTTT. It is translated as CASSLRDRSEKLFF. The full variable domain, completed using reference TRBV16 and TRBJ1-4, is GEEVAQTPKHLVRGEGQKAKLYCAPIKGHSYVFWYQQVLKNEFKFLISFQNENVFDETGMPKERFSAKCLPNSPCSLEIQATKLEDSAVYFCASSLRDRSEKLFFGSGTQLSVL.

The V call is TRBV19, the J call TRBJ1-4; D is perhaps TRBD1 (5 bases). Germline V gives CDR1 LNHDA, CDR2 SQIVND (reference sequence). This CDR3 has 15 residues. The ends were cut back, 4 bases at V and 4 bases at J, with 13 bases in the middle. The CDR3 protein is CASSTLTADNEKLFF. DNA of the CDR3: TGTGCCAGTAGTACCCTGACAGCTGATAATGAAAAACTGTTTTTT.

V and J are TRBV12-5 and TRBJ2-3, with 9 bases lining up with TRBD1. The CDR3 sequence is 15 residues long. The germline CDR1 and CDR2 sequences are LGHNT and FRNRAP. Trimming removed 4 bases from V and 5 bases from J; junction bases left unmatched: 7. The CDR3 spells CASGSGQGQGDTQYF. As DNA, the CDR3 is TGTGCTAGTGGTTCCGGACAGGGACAGGGAGATACGCAGTATTTT.

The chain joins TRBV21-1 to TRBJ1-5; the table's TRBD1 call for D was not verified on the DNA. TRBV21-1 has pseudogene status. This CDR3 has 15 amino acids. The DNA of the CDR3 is TGTGCCAGCAGCAATCGACAGGGGAGCAATCAGCCCCAGCATTTT. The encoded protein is CASSNRQGSNQPQHF.

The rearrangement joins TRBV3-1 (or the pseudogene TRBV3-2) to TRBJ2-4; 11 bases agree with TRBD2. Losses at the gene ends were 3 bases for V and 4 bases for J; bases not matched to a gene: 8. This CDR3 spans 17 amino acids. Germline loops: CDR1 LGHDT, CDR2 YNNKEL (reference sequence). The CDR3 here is CASSHNPGTSGKNIQYF. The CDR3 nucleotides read TGTGCCAGCAGCCATAATCCGGGGACTAGCGGTAAAAACATTCAGTACTTC.

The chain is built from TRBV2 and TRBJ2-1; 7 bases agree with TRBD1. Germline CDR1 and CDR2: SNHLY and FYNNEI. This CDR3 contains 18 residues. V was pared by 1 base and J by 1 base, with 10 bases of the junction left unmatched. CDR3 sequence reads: CASSEDRGPSESYNEQFF. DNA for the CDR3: TGTGCCAGCAGTGAAGACAGGGGCCCCTCCGAATCCTACAATGAGCAGTTCTTC.

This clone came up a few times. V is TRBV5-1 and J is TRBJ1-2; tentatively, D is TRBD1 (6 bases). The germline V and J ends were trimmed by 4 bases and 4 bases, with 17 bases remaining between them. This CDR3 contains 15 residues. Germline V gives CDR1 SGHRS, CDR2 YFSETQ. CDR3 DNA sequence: TGCGCCAGCAGCCTACCACAGCGGGGGGCCTATGGCTACACCTTC. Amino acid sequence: CASSLPQRGAYGYTF.

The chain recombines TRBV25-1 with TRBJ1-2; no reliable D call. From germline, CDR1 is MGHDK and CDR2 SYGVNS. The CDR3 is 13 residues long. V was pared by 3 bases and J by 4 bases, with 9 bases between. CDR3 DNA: TGTGCCAGCAGTGACCTAAACCTCTATGGCTACACCTTC. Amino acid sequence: CASSDLNLYGYTF.

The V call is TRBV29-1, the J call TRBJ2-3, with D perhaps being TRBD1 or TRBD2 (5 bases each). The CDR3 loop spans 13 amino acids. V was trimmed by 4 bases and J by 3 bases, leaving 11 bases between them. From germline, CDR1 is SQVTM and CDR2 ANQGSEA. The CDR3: CSVGGVITDTQYF. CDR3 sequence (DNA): TGCAGCGTTGGAGGGGTGATTACAGATACGCAGTATTTT.

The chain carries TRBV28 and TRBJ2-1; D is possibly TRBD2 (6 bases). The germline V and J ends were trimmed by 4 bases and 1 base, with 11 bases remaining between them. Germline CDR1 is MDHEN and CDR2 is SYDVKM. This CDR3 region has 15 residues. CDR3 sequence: CASSYSGVSYNEQFF. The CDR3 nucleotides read TGTGCCAGCAGTTATTCGGGAGTTTCCTACAATGAGCAGTTCTTC.

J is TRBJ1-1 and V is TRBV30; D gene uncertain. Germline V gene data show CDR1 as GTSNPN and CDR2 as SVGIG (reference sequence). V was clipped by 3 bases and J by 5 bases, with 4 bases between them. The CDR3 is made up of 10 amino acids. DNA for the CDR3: TGTGCCTGGAGAGAGACTGAAGCTTTCTTT. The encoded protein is CAWRETEAFF.

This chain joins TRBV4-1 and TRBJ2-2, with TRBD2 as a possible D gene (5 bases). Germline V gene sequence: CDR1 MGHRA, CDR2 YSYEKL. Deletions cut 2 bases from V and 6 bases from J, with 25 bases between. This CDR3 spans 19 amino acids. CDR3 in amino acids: CASSQHPVQVRAGAGELFF. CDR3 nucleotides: TGCGCCAGCAGCCAACATCCAGTACAAGTTAGGGCGGGCGCCGGGGAGCTGTTTTTT.

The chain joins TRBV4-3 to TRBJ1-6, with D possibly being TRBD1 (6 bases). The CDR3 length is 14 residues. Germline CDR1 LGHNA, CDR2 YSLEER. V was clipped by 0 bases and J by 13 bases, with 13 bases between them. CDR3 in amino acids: CASSQEPGAFPLHF. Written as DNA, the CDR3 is TGCGCCAGCAGCCAAGAGCCAGGGGCATTTCCCCTCCACTTT.

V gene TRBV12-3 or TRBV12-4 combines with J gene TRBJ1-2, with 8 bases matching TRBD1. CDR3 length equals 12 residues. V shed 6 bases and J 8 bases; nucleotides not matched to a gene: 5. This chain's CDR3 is CASRTGAGGYTF. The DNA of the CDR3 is TGTGCCAGCAGGACAGGGGCGGGGGGCTACACCTTC.

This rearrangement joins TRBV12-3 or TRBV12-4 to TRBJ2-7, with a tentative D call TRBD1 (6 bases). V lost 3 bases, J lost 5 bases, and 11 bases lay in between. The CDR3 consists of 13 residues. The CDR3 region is CASSLQQGNEQYF. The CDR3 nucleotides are TGTGCCAGCAGTTTGCAACAGGGAAACGAGCAGTACTTC.

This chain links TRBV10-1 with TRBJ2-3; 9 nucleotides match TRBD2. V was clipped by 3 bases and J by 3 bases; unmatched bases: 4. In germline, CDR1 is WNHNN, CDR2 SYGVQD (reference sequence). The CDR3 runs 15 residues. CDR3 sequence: CASSDLAGITDTQYF. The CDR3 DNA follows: TGCGCCAGCAGTGATCTAGCGGGGATTACAGATACGCAGTATTTT.

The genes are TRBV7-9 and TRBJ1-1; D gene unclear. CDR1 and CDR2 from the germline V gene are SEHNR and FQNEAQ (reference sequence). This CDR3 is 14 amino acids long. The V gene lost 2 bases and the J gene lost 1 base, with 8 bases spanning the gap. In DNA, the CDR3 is TGTGCCAGCAGCTTAAAGGGCCAGAACACTGAAGCTTTCTTT. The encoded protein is CASSLKGQNTEAFF.

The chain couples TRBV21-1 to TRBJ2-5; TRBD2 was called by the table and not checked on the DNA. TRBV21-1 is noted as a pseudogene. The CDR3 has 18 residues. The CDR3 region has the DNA TGTGCCAGCAGGAGATCCGGGACTAGCGGGGTCCCTAAAGAGACCCAGTACTTC. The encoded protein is CASRRSGTSGVPKETQYF.

CDR3 loop: CASRVGNYGYTF. In nucleotides, the CDR3 is TGTGCCAGCAGGGTAGGGAACTATGGCTACACCTTC. This chain joins TRBV6-5 and TRBJ1-2; no reliable D call. Trimming cost V 6 bases and J 2 bases, with 7 bases left between them. Germline V lookup: CDR1 MNHEY, CDR2 SVGAGI. This CDR3 has 12 amino acids.

The CDR3 sequence is CASSLSGPSNQPQHF. CDR3 sequence (DNA): TGTGCCAGCTCTCTCTCGGGACCGTCTAATCAGCCCCAGCATTTT. This chain uses TRBV18 with TRBJ1-5; a weak D match, TRBD1 (5 bases). Per germline, CDR1 KGHSH and CDR2 LQKENI. The CDR3 consists of 15 residues. Trimming took 6 bases from V and 4 from J, leaving 16 bases between them. The whole variable domain, remainder taken from reference TRBV18 and TRBJ1-5, is NAGVMQNPRHLVRRRGQEARLRCSPMKGHSHVYWYRQLPEEGLKFMVYLQKENIIDESGMPKERFSAEFPKEGPSILRIQQVVRGDSAAYFCASSLSGPSNQPQHFGDGTRLSIL.

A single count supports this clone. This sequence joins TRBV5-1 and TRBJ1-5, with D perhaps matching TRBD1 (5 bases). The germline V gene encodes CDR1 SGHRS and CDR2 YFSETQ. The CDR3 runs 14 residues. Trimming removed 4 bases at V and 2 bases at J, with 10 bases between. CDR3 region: CASSAGGGNQPQHF. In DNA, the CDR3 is TGCGCCAGCAGCGCTGGGGGAGGCAATCAGCCCCAGCATTTT.

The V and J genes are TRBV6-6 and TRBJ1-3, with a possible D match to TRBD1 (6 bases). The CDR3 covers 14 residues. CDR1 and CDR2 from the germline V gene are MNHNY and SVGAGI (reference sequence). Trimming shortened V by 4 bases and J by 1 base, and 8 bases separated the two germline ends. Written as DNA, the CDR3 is TGTGCCAGCAGTTTCCAGGGGTCTGGAAACACCATATATTTT. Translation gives CASSFQGSGNTIYF.

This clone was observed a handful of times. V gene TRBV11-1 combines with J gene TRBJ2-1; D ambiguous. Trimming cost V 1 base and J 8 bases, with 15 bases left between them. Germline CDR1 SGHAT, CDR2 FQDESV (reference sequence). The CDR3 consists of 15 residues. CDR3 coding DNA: TGTGCCAGCAGCTTAGAAAGCCGGCCCTTGGATGAGCAGTTCTTC. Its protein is CASSLESRPLDEQFF.